This T cell receptor (beta chain) was identified in a study of metastatic and nonmetastatic thyroid tumors. Study-level information: A comparison of repertoires was made across blood and tumor or nodule tissue from malignant and benign thyroid patients.

Patients had received no treatment of any kind before thyroid surgery. Using MiXCR, TCRdb re-called clones from the PCR reads. Of more than 20,000 clones listed, 10% to 15% are singletons. The table lists this clone with many counts. Trimming stripped 0 bases from V and 1 base from J, with 12 bases between. The V gene's germline CDR1 is DFQATT and CDR2 SNEGSKA (reference sequence). This CDR3 has 15 amino acids. This clonotype originated in a female donor with papillary thyroid cancer or a benign thyroid nodule (not recorded which). Some clones in this sample may be carry-over from other donors' samples. Material for sequencing was blood. The chain carries TRBV20-1 and TRBJ1-1; D is uncertain. The CDR3 sequence is CSARDRGPSNTEAFF. The CDR3 DNA sequence: TGCAGTGCTAGAGATCGGGGTCCATCGAACACTGAAGCTTTCTTT.